This T cell receptor (beta chain) was identified in a study of cytomegalovirus exposure and HLA in healthy donors (dated by TCRdb to between 2016 and 2019). With respect to the entire study: In an earlier analysis of 450 to 750 of the donors, under 300 Gb of sequence data and some 100 million unique TCR beta sequences from 150 million to 200 million T cells were reported. A few DR-DQ haplotypes were handled as single units for association and clustering because linkage in the cohort was strong. To decide whether each TCR beta V gene segment behaved as functional or pseudogenic, an earlier analysis of approximately 600 of the donors relied on high-throughput TCR beta sequencing. Genome-wide SNP genotypes for about three fifths of the roughly 700 donors were used in a later genetic analysis, which treated that subset as a discovery cohort. In addition to the first cohort of 666 subjects, a separate validation cohort of 120 different subjects was used. Class I and class II HLA loci were covered by the typing at four-digit resolution. Rather than using new phenotypic data, the later analysis identified candidate immune exposures from TCR beta sequences and from how often those sequences occurred across donors. Every repertoire in the discovery cohort had been generated on one and the same sequencing platform. Of the 300 to 450 genotyped donors, approximately 82% fell in the genetic ancestry cluster associated with self-reported Caucasian donors. High-throughput TCR immunosequencing, statistical association of individual TCRs with disease status, and machine learning were combined to predict cytomegalovirus infection status. Across 300 to 400 genotyped donors of the cohort, an average of roughly 250,000 unique TCR beta nucleotide sequences per donor were sequenced, and roughly a sixth of those sequences were non-productive. Alongside the repertoire data, information on donor age, sex, ethnicity and CMV serostatus was compiled. A later analysis re-analyzed previously published TCR beta repertoires from 500 to 700 donors and added high-resolution HLA genotyping to study TCR occurrence patterns. The study aimed to test whether signatures of past pathogen exposure could be identified by cataloging public T cell receptors. An early release that covered roughly 600 HLA-typed donors contained around 300 gigabases of sequencing data and tens of millions of unique TCR sequences. The study profiled the T cell repertoires of under 850 subjects by immunosequencing and related them to cytomegalovirus serostatus. Typing coverage differed by locus: A, B, C, DRB1 and DQB1 were typed in roughly 620-630 donors, DQA1 in around 500, DPA1 in some 610, and DPB1 in around 490.

What the work shows at the level of the full study, not this receptor alone: A further reported finding was that TCR beta sequences accurately predicted the HLA-A and HLA-B alleles for most subjects in the first cohort. Correlated functional status among segregating V segments might reflect linkage disequilibrium, but an unknown experimental factor could not be ruled out. Because HLA typing was missing for some donors at each locus, association tests included only the typed subset. In a later genetic analysis, a missense DCLRE1C variant was associated with V-gene and J-gene trimming of TCR beta chains, and the association was replicated in an independent cohort. Assigning TCR associations to individual alleles was difficult when HLA alleles, especially DR and DQ, strongly co-occurred. Roughly uniform sequencing depth across donors was assumed in presence/absence analyses, although this assumption may not hold. Compared with the roughly 670-donor mean, donors in an Asian-associated ancestry cluster had fewer N-insertions in productive TCRs, according to a later genetic analysis. Broadly in line with IMGT annotations, most TCR beta V segments showed up in productive rearrangements about 87% or about 30% of the time in an earlier analysis of roughly 590 of the donors. The study listed over 150 TCR beta chains as associated with cytomegalovirus. The cohort was sequenced for TCR beta chains only, and without alpha or paired-chain data the features that could be detected were limited. The classifier was reported to diagnose cytomegalovirus status with high specificity and sensitivity in both the original and validation cohorts. According to a later analysis, most CMV-associated TCR beta chains appeared to be HLA-restricted, and the HLA associations seemed to be driven largely by CMV exposure. A few of the identified cytomegalovirus-associated TCR beta chains were confirmed in vitro to be specific for cytomegalovirus antigens. In a later analysis, about 16,000 TCR beta sequences were associated with specific HLA alleles at a false discovery rate of 0.05. A group of highly shared sequence variants was considered likely to be a technical artifact of the sequencing pipeline. The authors suggested that the approach could potentially be generalized to other disease states and immunological phenotypes. Most TCR sequences were seen in very few donors, while some public TCRs were found in many individuals. Over 15 rarely observed V segments, including chromosome 9 orphons, were excluded from the earlier analysis of several hundred of the donors because counts were too low. In a later analysis, TCR association rates were found to vary across HLA loci, with the most associated TCRs seen for DRB1 alleles and the fewest for HLA-C alleles. Compared with equally common non-associated chains, HLA-associated TCR beta chains in a later analysis were more clonally expanded and had lower generation probabilities. The 87-base-pair reads could not distinguish some IMGT-functional V segments, including TRBV6-2 and TRBV6-3, so those segments were excluded. Immune exposure information for the cohort was limited to CMV serostatus. In a later analysis, several top co-occurrence clusters were reported to appear linked to parvovirus B19, influenza, CMV and Epstein-Barr virus.

With respect to this clone: Its specific antigen is unknown. Base qualities were left out, and no much larger clone turns up one base away.

V is cut by 2 bases and J by 0 bases, and the space between the germline ends is 11 bases. The CDR3 runs 16 amino acids, cysteine and phenylalanine included. The DNA shown is the 48-base CDR3, in frame from base 1. Sequences SGHNT (CDR1) and YYREEE (CDR2) are obtained from the germline V gene (reference sequence). The library was generated by the immunoSEQ multiplex PCR assay. The multiplex PCR relied on a mix of 60 forward primers for TCR Vbeta segments and 13 reverse primers for TCR Jbeta segments. The CDR3 region of rearranged TCR beta genes was amplified from genomic DNA by a multiplex PCR assay. The Illumina HiSeq System was used to sequence the amplified TCR beta libraries as 87-base-pair reads. In the paper's pipeline: A later analysis tallied 75 million to 85 million unique TCR beta chains across the 640 or so repertoires, and around 12 million of those chains were shared by two or more donors. Raw reads were error-corrected and collapsed into unique sequences with a nearest-neighbor algorithm that merged closely related sequences to remove PCR and sequencing errors. CDR3 sequences were aligned to IMGT reference sequences to assign V, D and J gene segments. Each retained sequence needed at least a six-nucleotide match to both a V gene segment and a J gene segment. A rearrangement counted as productive if the CDR3 had no stop codons and remained in frame with V and J, and every other rearrangement counted as non-productive. Following IMGT convention, CDR3 was defined as the stretch from the second conserved V-encoded cysteine to the conserved J-encoded phenylalanine. The earlier analysis of about 620 of the donors excluded sequences that lacked an unambiguous match to a single V gene segment. In an earlier analysis of roughly 500 of the donors, V segments were called functional above 56.7% productive rearrangements and were called segregating when the between-donor standard deviation exceeded 5%. To diagnose cytomegalovirus status from the catalog of TCR beta chain sequences, a statistical classification framework was built. In a later analysis, TCR nucleotide sequences were compared against IMGT/GENE-DB human TR gene sequences so that V and J genes could be assigned. A later analysis assigned CDR3 sequences and most-parsimonious VDJ recombination scenarios with the TCRdist pipeline. A later analysis defined each TCR beta chain by its CDR3 amino acid sequence plus V-gene family, and excluded reads lacking a unique V-gene family. As a way to deal with suspected cross-contamination and a sequencing artifact, a later analysis dropped approximately 570 nucleotide sequences that were highly shared and had low generation probability. A later analysis calculated a clonal expansion index for each public chain from normalized within-repertoire ranks of inferred template counts. Generation probabilities in a later analysis came from a VDJ recombination model fitted to out-of-frame rearrangements, and those results were checked against IGoR. Hypergeometric tests were used in a later analysis to score TCR-TCR, TCR-HLA and TCR-CMV co-occurrence, with a repertoire-size bias correction applied to the TCR pairs. To estimate false discovery rates, a later analysis permuted the HLA or CMV assignments 20 times. A later analysis grouped co-occurring TCRs with DBSCAN, adding TCRdist sequence similarity when clustering within HLA-allele-positive subsets. For co-occurrence clustering, repertoires with fewer than 30,000 or more than 120,000 public chains were excluded, along with five repertoires with anomalous nucleotide sharing. TCRdb mirrors the immuneACCESS table, restricted to in-frame sequences. Some clones are absent from its copies; in checked studies, under half trace to an unresolved V gene, and the reason for the others is unknown. That table supplies the V and J calls and clone size; D and trimming were determined from the DNA. This sample comprises roughly 190,000 clones, 75% to 85% of them detected only once. Together, the top ten hold about 2.5% of the sample.

In total, about 650 healthy bone marrow donors made up the cohort. Cohort members were all nominally healthy when sampled, although unrecorded immune exposures were likely present. The donor was CMV seronegative and belonged to the group of 350 to 400 seronegative cohort members. Each donor provided a peripheral blood sample, and peripheral blood mononuclear cells were used for TCR beta sequencing. The Qiagen DNeasy Blood Extraction Kit was used to extract genomic DNA from the blood cell samples. Sequenced material: PBMCs. This clonotype originated in a woman between 50 and 59 years old in good health and CMV-seronegative. Here the chain combines TRBV5-4 and TRBJ2-2; TRBD2 is a weak D gene call, 6 bases matching. In nucleotides, the sequence is TGTGCCAGCAGCTTCCTTAGCGGCTCGAACACCGGGGAGCTGTTTTTT. It translates as CASSFLSGSNTGELFF.